This T cell receptor beta chain was obtained from a study of cytotoxic CD8 clonotypes in ibrutinib-treated CLL. Study-wide background: Partial responders around 24, complete 2; around twelve progressed and some 14 stayed in remission by median about 6 years. The taking of response samples occurred after a median roughly twelve months of treatment, with a range of 6 to 36.

The protocol was immunoSEQ multiplex PCR, while the TCRdb copy is restricted to in-frame clones and leaves out a portion. The sample has about 130,000 clones, under 90% seen once. CDR3 length: 14 amino acids. Germline V gene data show CDR1 as MNHNY and CDR2 as SVGAGI (reference sequence). With 7 bases removed from V and 0 bases from J, the gap between germline ends came to 10 bases. This clone has a handful of counts. Its antigen is as yet unknown. Study results and caveats: Sampling schedules were unmatched across sustained-remission and progressing patients. The public clonotypes identified were infrequent and showed contraction or stability on treatment.

The source is a human donor with chronic lymphocytic leukemia. J is TRBJ2-1 and V is TRBV6-6; unclear D gene. Sequencing used PBMCs, obtained after 24 months of ibrutinib treatment. CDR3 region: CASKRLPSYNEQFF. The CDR3 DNA follows: TGTGCCAGCAAGAGACTTCCCTCCTACAATGAGCAGTTCTTC.